These T cell receptor beta chains were read from a single sample in a study of T cell changes during pregnancy in multiple sclerosis. Sequencing used immunoSEQ multiplex PCR; TCRdb keeps in-frame clones, though not all of them. The table has roughly 73,000 clones, over 85% seen once. The sequencing used peripheral blood, collected in the second trimester of pregnancy. Receptors originate from a female donor in good health, enrolled as a control in a pregnancy study. The CDR3 runs from the conserved cysteine through the conserved F or W. D genes are given only for firm matches. Clone size appears in some rows only: once, few, many, or a class for an expanded clone.

>-|TRBJ1-2|16|-|TRBV5-6
CASSLPNVWPPYGYTF
TGTGCCAGCAGCTTGCCCAATGTATGGCCCCCCTATGGCTACACCTTC
>-|TRBJ2-2|14|-|TRBV9
CASYRDPNTGELFF
TGTGCCAGCTACAGGGATCCGAACACCGGGGAGCTGTTTTTT
>-|TRBJ1-1|14|TRBD1|TRBV7-9
CASSHPQGADEAFF
TGTGCCAGCAGCCATCCTCAGGGGGCTGATGAAGCTTTCTTT
>-|TRBJ1-5|14|-|TRBV4-3
CASSQDTADQPQHF
TGCGCCAGCAGCCAAGATACAGCGGATCAGCCCCAGCATTTT
>-|TRBJ1-6|11|-|TRBV28
CASRKGAPLHF
TGTGCCAGCAGAAAGGGGGCACCCCTCCACTTT
>-|TRBJ2-1|12|TRBD1|TRBV4-1
CASSQDRDRVFF
TGCGCCAGCAGCCAAGACAGGGACAGGGTGTTCTTC
>-|TRBJ2-5|18|TRBD2|TRBV7-2
CASSLRASGGPYQETQYF
TGTGCCAGCAGCTTAAGGGCTAGCGGGGGCCCGTACCAAGAGACCCAGTACTTC
>-|TRBJ2-7|11|-|TRBV20-1
CSVDGTYEQYF
TGCAGCGTAGACGGGACCTACGAGCAGTACTTC
>-|TRBJ1-1|16|-|TRBV27
CASSYTRARLGAEAFF
TGTGCCAGCAGTTACACCCGGGCGCGGCTCGGGGCTGAAGCTTTCTTT
>-|TRBJ1-1|15|-|TRBV18
CASSPRVQGPTEAFF
TGTGCCAGCTCACCAAGAGTGCAGGGGCCCACTGAAGCTTTCTTT
>-|TRBJ1-4|14|-|TRBV7-9
CASSSRGSNEKLFF
TGTGCCAGCAGCTCCCGGGGATCTAATGAAAAACTGTTTTTT
>-|TRBJ1-5|16|-|TRBV27
CASSSGTPYSNQPQHF
TGTGCCAGCAGTTCCGGGACACCATATAGCAATCAGCCCCAGCATTTT
>-|TRBJ2-7|15|-|TRBV27
CASRTTGLNSYEQYF
TGTGCCAGCAGGACGACAGGTTTAAACTCCTACGAGCAGTACTTC
>once|TRBJ2-7|11|-|TRBV29-1
CSAGQWNEQYF
TGCAGCGCCGGACAGTGGAACGAGCAGTACTTC
>-|TRBJ1-6|15|-|TRBV6-5
CASSYKRGANSPLHF
TGTGCCAGCAGTTACAAGCGGGGGGCAAATTCACCCCTCCACTTT
>few|TRBJ1-1|14|-|TRBV4-3
CASSQDRGATEAFF
TGCGCCAGCAGCCAAGATCGGGGGGCAACTGAAGCTTTCTTT